The entry below gives a single TCR beta chain sequence along with its context. This CDR3 has 15 residues. The V gene's germline CDR1 is LNHDA and CDR2 SQIVND (reference sequence). Trimming stripped 3 bases from V and 2 bases from J, with 8 bases between. This entry is derived from a study of blood T cell repertoires in COVID-19. Only in-frame clones appear in the TCRdb table, and some are missing; sequencing was by immunoSEQ multiplex PCR. The table shows about 350,000 clones, with roughly 89% occurring only once. The sample taken for sequencing was peripheral blood. The clonotype originates from a woman under 30 who had recovered from COVID-19. The chain recombines TRBV19 with TRBJ1-6; D may be TRBD1 (6 bases). CDR3 DNA: TGTGCCAGTAGTATTGGGGGCGCCTATAATTCACCCCTCCACTTT. This translates into CASSIGGAYNSPLHF. Filled out from reference TRBV19 and TRBJ1-6, the complete variable domain reads DGGITQSPKYLFRKEGQNVTLSCEQNLNHDAMYWYRQDPGQGLRLIYYSQIVNDFQKGDIAEGYSVSREKKESFPLTVTSAQKNPTAFYLCASSIGGAYNSPLHFGNGTRLTVT.